These 8 T cell receptor beta chains share one sample of origin, sequenced in a study of regulatory T cells in long-lasting Graves disease. Sample time point: newly diagnosed GD, antithyroid drugs for less than 3 months. PBMC-derived RNA was used for the TCR library. CDR3 regions were amplified by Arm-PCR using iRepertoire HTBI primers to build TCR beta libraries. TCRdb re-called the multiplex PCR reads through MiXCR, storing one row per CDR3 protein. The sample consists of 450,000 to 650,000 distinct CDR3 sequences, more than 15% of them appearing once. This same sample was also taken into another study, of T cells in Graves' hyperthyroidism and ophthalmopathy.

The sequencing used peripheral blood mononuclear cells (PBMCs), collected at new diagnosis, from a patient treated with antithyroid drugs. The source is a middle-aged woman with Graves disease.

The V call is TRBV12-3 or TRBV12-4, the J call TRBJ1-5; 12 bases fit TRBD1. CDR3 length: 17 residues. The trim removed 3 bases at V and 1 base at J, leaving 4 bases unmatched. DNA for the CDR3: TGTGCCAGCAGTTTCGGGACAGGGGGCGGGAGCAATCAGCCCCAGCATTTT. Its translation: CASSFGTGGGSNQPQHF.

The genes are TRBV20-1 and TRBJ2-7, with a possible D match to TRBD2 (5 bases). The CDR3 length is 13 residues. Germline V lookup: CDR1 DFQATT, CDR2 SNEGSKA (reference sequence). The V end was cut by 6 bases, the J end by 5 bases, with 17 bases between. CDR3 nucleotide sequence: TGCAGTGCCCAGGATCGCGGGCTCAACGAGCAGTACTTC. Residues: CSAQDRGLNEQYF.

This sequence joins TRBV12-3 or TRBV12-4 and TRBJ1-2; TRBD1 agrees at 8 bases. CDR3 length: 13 amino acids. V lost 6 bases, J lost 5 bases, and 5 bases stayed unmatched. CDR3: CASRIQGVYGYTF. CDR3 coding DNA: TGTGCCAGCAGAATACAGGGGGTGTATGGCTACACCTTC.

The gene calls are TRBV10-3 and TRBJ1-2; D is unresolved. The V end lost 2 bases, the J end lost 3 bases, and 7 bases lay between the germline ends. CDR1 ENHRY and CDR2 SYGVKD come from the germline V gene. The length of the CDR3 is 13 residues. The CDR3 DNA sequence: TGTGCCATCAGTGAGAGCCGGGACTATGGCTACACCTTC. Encoded protein: CAISESRDYGYTF.

Worth noting for this clonotype: The CDR3 does not close with the conserved phenylalanine or tryptophan, likely indicating a read error. V gene TRBV5-1 combines with J gene TRBJ1-1, with a tentative D call TRBD1 (6 bases). Deletions cut 2 bases from V and 2 bases from J, with 10 bases between. This CDR3 is 14 amino acids long. CDR1 is SGHRS and CDR2 is YFSETQ in the germline V gene. CDR3: CASSLGQPNTEAFS. The CDR3 DNA sequence: TGCGCCAGCAGCTTAGGACAGCCTAACACTGAAGCTTTCTCT.

This clonotype showed up just a few times. The chain has TRBV29-1 and TRBJ1-2; D might be TRBD1 (6 bases). This CDR3 region has 14 residues. Germline CDR1 and CDR2: SQVTM and ANQGSEA. The germline V and J ends were trimmed by 3 bases and 2 bases, with 13 bases remaining between them. In nucleotides, the CDR3 is TGCAGCGTTGACTCGGGACACAGCAACTATGGCTACACCTTC. This codes for CSVDSGHSNYGYTF.

The V call is TRBV24-1, the J call TRBJ1-2; no definite D call. Deletions cut 6 bases from V and 2 bases from J, with 9 bases between. The CDR3 sequence is 13 residues long. Germline V gives CDR1 KGHDR, CDR2 SFDVKD. Here the CDR3 reads CATSIESNYGYTF. DNA for the CDR3: TGTGCCACCAGTATAGAGTCAAACTATGGCTACACCTTC.

This clonotype was seen at least ten times. The CDR3 region has the DNA TGTGCCTGGACCCGGGACATCCTTTCACCCCTCCACTTT. It encodes CAWTRDILSPLHF. The chain carries TRBV30 and TRBJ1-6; possibly TRBD1 for D (6 bases). The CDR3 length is 13 residues. V was pared by 4 bases and J by 9 bases, with 13 bases between. The germline gives CDR1 GTSNPN, CDR2 SVGIG (reference sequence).